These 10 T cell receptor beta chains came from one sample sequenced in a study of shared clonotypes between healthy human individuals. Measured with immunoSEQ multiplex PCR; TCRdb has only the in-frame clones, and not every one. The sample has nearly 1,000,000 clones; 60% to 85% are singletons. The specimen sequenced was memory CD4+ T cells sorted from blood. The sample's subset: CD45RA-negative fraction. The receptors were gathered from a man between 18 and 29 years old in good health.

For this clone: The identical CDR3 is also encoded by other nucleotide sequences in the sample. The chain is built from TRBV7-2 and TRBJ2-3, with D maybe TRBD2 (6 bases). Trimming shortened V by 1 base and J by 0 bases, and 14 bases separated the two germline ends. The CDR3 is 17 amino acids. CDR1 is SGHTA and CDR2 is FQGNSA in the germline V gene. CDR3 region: CASSLVGGGTSTDTQYF. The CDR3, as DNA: TGTGCCAGCAGCTTAGTGGGCGGCGGGACTAGCACAGATACGCAGTATTTT.

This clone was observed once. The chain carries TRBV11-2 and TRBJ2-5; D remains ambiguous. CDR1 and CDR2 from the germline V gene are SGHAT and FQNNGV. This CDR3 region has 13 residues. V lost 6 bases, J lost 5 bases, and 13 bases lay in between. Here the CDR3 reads CASSHQGSETQYF. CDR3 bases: TGTGCCAGCAGTCATCAAGGTAGCGAGACCCAGTACTTC.

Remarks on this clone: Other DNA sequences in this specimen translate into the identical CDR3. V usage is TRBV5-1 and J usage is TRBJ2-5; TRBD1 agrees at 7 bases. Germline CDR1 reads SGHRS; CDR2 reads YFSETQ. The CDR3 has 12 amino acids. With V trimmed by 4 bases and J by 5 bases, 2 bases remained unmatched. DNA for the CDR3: TGCGCCAGCAGCCTGGACAGGGAGACCCAGTACTTC. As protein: CASSLDRETQYF.

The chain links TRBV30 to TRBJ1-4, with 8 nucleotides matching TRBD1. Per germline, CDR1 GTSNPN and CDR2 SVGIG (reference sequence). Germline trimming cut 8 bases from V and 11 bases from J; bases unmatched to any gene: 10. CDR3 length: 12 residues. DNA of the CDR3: TGTGCCGGGGGCCAGGGGGCCGGGAAACTGTTTTTT. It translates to CAGGQGAGKLFF. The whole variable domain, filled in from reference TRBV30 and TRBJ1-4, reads SQTIHQWPATLVQPVGSPLSLECTVEGTSNPNLYWYRQAAGRGLQLLFYSVGIGQISSEVPQNLSASRPQDRQFILSSKKLLLSDSGFYLCAGGQGAGKLFFGSGTQLSVL.

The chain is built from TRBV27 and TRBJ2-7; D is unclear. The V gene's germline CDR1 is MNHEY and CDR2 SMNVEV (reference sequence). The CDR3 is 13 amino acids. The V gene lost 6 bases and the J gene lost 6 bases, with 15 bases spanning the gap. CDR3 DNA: TGTGCCAGCAGCAATCTACCCCTTTTCGAGCAGTACTTC. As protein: CASSNLPLFEQYF.

CDR3 region: CSVDSMNTEAFF. The CDR3 DNA reads as TGCAGCGTTGACAGCATGAACACTGAAGCTTTCTTT. The genes are TRBV29-1 and TRBJ1-1; D is ambiguous. The germline V and J ends were trimmed by 3 bases and 0 bases, with 5 bases remaining between them. CDR3 length: 12 residues. The V gene's germline CDR1 is SQVTM and CDR2 ANQGSEA. The variable domain in full, with the rest retrieved from reference TRBV29-1 and TRBJ1-1, is SAVISQKPSRDICQRGTSLTIQCQVDSQVTMMFWYRQQPGQSLTLIATANQGSEATYESGFVIDKFPISRPNLTFSTLTVSNMSPEDSSIYLCSVDSMNTEAFFGQGTRLTVV.

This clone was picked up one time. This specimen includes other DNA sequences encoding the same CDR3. The CDR3 is CASSRLAGGQETQYF. The CDR3 bases are TGTGCCAGCAGTCGACTAGCGGGGGGACAAGAGACCCAGTACTTC. The chain has TRBV6-5 and TRBJ2-5; 13 positions match TRBD2. CDR3 size: 15 residues. Trimming at V came to 5 bases and at J to 2 bases, leaving 2 bases not matched to a gene. Germline V CDR1 and CDR2: MNHEY, SVGAGI.

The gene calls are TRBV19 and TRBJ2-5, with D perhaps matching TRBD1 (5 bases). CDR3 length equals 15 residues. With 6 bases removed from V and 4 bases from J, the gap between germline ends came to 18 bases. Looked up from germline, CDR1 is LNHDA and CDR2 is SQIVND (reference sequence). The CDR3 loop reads CASSQTPGKGETQYF. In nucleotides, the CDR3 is TGTGCCAGTAGCCAAACGCCAGGGAAGGGAGAGACCCAGTACTTC.

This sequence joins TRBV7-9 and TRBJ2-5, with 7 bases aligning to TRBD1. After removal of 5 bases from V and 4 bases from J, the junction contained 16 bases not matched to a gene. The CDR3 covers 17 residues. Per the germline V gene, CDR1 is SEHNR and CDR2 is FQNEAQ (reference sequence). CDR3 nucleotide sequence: TGTGCCAGCAGCCAAGGACGACAGGGAAAGGTATTAGAGACCCAGTACTTC. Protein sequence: CASSQGRQGKVLETQYF.

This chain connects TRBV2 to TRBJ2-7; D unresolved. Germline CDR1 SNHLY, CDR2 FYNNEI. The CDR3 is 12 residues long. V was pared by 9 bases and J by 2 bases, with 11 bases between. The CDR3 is CASSYYPYEQYF. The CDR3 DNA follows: TGTGCCAGTTCCTACTACCCCTACGAGCAGTACTTC.